Listed here is a single TCR beta chain. This specimen belongs to a study of somatic mutations in cytotoxic T cells in rheumatoid arthritis. Measured with immunoSEQ multiplex PCR; TCRdb has only the in-frame clones, and not every one. Counted here are some 11,000 clones, around 79% occurring once; the ten biggest clones make up approximately 33%. The origin of this receptor is an adult with rheumatoid arthritis. The sample consisted of CD8+ T cells sorted from blood.

CDR3 sequence reads: CASRDPGGLYEQYF. DNA of the CDR3: TGCGCCAGCAGGGACCCTGGAGGGTTGTACGAGCAGTACTTC. The rearrangement joins TRBV10-2 to TRBJ2-7; D might be TRBD2 (6 bases). V lost 6 bases and J 4 bases, leaving 16 bases between the germline ends. CDR1 is WSHSY, CDR2 SAAADI, per germline. This CDR3 has 14 residues.